This note documents a single T cell receptor (beta chain) sequence. Germline V gene sequence: CDR1 SGDLS, CDR2 YYNGEE. V lost 0 bases and J lost 9, with 7 bases in between. CDR3 size: 12 residues. PCR amplification relied on 60 Vbeta primers (plus 13 Jbeta primers). Some clones are missing from TCRdb's copy, which holds only in-frame ones; the method was immunoSEQ multiplex PCR. Seen here are over 70,000 clones, 70% to 85% observed once, and the top ten hold 20% to 25%. This sample stems from a study of cytomegalovirus exposure and HLA in healthy donors. V is TRBV9 and J is TRBJ2-1; no clear D. Sequenced input: PBMCs. This clonotype was sampled from a man in his thirties or forties in good health and CMV-seropositive. The CDR3 is CASSVATGEQFF. CDR3 in DNA: TGTGCCAGCAGCGTAGCTACGGGTGAGCAGTTCTTC.